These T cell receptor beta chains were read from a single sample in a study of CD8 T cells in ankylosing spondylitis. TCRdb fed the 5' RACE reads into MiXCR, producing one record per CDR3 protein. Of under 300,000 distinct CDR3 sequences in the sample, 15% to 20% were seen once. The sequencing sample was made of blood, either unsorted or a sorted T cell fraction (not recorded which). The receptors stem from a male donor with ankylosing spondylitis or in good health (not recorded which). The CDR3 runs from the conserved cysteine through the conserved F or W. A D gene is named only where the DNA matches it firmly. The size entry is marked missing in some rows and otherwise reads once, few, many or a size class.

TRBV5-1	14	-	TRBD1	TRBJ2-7	CASRLDRGVPEQYF
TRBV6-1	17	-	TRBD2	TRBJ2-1	CASSRISSGRPDNEQFF
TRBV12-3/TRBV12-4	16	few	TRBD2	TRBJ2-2	CASSLRPGGPDGELFF
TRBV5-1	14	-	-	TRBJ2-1	CASSLLLADNEQFF
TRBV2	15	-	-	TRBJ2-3	CASSVGYTSTDTQYF
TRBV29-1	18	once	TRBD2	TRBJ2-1	CSAPGSSGSNSSYNEQFF
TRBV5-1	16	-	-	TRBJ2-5	CASSWLGLKSQETQYF
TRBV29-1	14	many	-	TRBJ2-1	CSVDASRSINEQFF
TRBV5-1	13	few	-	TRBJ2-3	CASSPIGGDTQYF
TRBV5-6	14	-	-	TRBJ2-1	CASSLEPRGSEQFF
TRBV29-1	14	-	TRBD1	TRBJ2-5	CSVAGTGYQETQYF
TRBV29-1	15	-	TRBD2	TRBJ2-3	CSSSGTSVSTDTQYF
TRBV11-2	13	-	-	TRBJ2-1	CASSSYYPPEQFF
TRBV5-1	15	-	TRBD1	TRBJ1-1	CASSFGQGGWTEAFF
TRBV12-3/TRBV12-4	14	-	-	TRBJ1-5	CASRQGGGNQPQHF
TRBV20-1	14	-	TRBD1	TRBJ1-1	CSARRQGFGTEAFF
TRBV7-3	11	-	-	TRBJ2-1	CASSSGDEQFF